This T cell receptor beta chain stems from a study of T cells in Graves' hyperthyroidism and ophthalmopathy. Absent ophthalmopathy progression within 18 months defined stable Graves' hyperthyroidism. Thyroid ultrasound, orbital computed tomography, clinical symptoms, and serum thyroxine and TRAb underpinned diagnoses. The germline V gene has CDR1 SGHTA and CDR2 FQGNSA. Trimming at V came to 5 bases and at J to 5 bases, leaving 7 bases not matched to a gene. This CDR3 contains 15 residues. This clonotype appeared many times. Using RNA transcripts as the source, TCR beta CDR3 regions were amplified. First-round RT-PCR of the TCR CDR3 relied on the HTBI primer set. TCRdb fed the multiplex PCR reads into MiXCR, producing one record per CDR3 protein. This table holds about 680,000 distinct CDR3 sequences, roughly a third found once.

V usage is TRBV7-2 and J usage is TRBJ1-5; 9 positions match TRBD1. What was sequenced was blood. This TCR came from a woman between 40 and 50 years old with Graves' hyperthyroidism. DNA for the CDR3: TGTGCCAGCAGCCTCGGGACAGGGACTTATCAGCCCCAGCATTTT. It codes for CASSLGTGTYQPQHF. Variable domain in full (rest from reference TRBV7-2 and TRBJ1-5): GAGVSQSPSNKVTEKGKDVELRCDPISGHTALYWYRQSLGQGLEFLIYFQGNSAPDKSGLPSDRFSAERTGGSVSTLTIQRTQQEDSAVYLCASSLGTGTYQPQHFGDGTRLSIL.